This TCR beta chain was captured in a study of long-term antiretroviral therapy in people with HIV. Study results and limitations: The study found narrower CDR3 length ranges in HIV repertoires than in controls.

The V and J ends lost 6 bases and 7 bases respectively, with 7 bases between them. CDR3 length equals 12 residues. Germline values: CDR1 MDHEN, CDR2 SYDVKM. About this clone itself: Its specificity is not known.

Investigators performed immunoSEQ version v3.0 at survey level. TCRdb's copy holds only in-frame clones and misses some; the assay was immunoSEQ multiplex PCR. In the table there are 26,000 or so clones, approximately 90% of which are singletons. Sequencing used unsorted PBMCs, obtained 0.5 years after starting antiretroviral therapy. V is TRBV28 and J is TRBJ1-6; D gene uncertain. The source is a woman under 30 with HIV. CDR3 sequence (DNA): TGTGCCAGCAGGGTCCCAAATTCACCCCTCCACTTT. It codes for CASRVPNSPLHF.